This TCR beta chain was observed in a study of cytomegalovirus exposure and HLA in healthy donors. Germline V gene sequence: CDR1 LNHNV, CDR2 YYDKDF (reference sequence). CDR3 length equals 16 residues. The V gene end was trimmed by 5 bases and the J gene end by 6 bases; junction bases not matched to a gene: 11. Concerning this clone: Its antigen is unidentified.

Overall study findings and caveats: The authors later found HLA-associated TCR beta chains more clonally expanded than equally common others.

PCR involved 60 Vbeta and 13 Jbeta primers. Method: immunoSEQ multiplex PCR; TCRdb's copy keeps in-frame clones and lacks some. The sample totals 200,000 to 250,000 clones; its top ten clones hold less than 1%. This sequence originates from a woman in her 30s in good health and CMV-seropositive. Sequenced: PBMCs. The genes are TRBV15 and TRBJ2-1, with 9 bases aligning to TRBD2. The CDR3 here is CATSRGSGGRGNEQFF. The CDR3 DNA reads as TGTGCCACCAGCCGAGGAAGCGGGGGGCGGGGCAATGAGCAGTTCTTC.